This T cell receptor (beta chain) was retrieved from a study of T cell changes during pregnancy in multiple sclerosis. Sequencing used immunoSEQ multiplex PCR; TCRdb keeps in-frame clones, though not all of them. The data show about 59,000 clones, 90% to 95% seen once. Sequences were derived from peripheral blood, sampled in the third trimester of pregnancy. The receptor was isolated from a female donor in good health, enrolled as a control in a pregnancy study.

The CDR3 here is CASSLGATRNNEQFF. CDR3 DNA: TGTGCCAGCAGCTTAGGGGCGACTAGAAACAATGAGCAGTTCTTC. The chain links TRBV7-3 to TRBJ2-1; the D gene is possibly TRBD2 (6 bases). Germline V gene data show CDR1 as SGHTA and CDR2 as FQGTGA. The CDR3 is 15 amino acids. With 2 bases removed from V and 5 bases from J, the gap between germline ends came to 13 bases.